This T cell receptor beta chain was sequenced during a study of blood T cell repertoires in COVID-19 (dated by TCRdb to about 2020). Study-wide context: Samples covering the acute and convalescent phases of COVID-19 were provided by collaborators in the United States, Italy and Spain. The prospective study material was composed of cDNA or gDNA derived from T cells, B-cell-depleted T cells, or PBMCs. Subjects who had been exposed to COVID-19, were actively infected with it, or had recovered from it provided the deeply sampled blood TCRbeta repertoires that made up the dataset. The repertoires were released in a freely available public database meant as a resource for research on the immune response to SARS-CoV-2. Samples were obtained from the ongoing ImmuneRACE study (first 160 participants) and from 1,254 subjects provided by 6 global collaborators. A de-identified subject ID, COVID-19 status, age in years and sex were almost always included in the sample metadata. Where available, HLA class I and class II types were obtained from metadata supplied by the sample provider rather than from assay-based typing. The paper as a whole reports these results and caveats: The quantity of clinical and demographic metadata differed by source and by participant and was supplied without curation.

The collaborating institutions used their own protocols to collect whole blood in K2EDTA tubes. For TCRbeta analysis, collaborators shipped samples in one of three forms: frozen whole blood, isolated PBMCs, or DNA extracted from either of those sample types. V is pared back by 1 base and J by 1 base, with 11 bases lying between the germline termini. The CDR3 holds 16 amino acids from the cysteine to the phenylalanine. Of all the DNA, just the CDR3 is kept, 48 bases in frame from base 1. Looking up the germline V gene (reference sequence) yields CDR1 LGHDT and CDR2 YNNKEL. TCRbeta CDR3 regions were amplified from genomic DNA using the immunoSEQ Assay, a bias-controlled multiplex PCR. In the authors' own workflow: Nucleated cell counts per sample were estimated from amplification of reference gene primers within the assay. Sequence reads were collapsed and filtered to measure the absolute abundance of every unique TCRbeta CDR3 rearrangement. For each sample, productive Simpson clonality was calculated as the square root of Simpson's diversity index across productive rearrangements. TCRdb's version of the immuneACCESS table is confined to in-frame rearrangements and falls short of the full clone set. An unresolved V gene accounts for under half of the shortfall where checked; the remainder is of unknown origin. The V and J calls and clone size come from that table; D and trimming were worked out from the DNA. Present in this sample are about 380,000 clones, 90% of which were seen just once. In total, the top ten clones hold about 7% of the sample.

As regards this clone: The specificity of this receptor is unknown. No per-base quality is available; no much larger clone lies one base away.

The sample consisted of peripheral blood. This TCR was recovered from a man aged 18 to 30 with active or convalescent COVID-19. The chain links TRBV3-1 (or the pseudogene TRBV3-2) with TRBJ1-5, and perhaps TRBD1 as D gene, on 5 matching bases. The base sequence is TGTGCCAGCAGCCAAGCAGCGCAGGGAAGCAATCAGCCCCAGCATTTT. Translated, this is CASSQAAQGSNQPQHF.